These 28 T cell receptor beta chains originate from one sample sequenced in a study of cytomegalovirus exposure and HLA in healthy donors. With 60 Vbeta and 13 Jbeta primers, the PCR was carried out. Measured with immunoSEQ multiplex PCR; TCRdb has only the in-frame clones, and not every one. The sample yields about 150,000 clones, approximately 79% seen once. Sequenced: PBMCs. These receptors were taken from a woman aged 25 to 39 in good health and CMV-seronegative.

On this clone: At the DNA level, this CDR3 is encoded by other sequences in the same sample as well. The CDR3 DNA follows: TGTGCCAGCAGCACTCGGGACAGGGGGCGTACCGGGGAGCTGTTTTTT. It translates to CASSTRDRGRTGELFF. This chain connects TRBV9 to TRBJ2-2; 12 positions match TRBD1. V lost 4 bases and J lost 5; bases outside the gene matches: 6. CDR3 size: 16 residues. The V gene's germline CDR1 is SGDLS and CDR2 YYNGEE. The full variable domain, completed using reference TRBV9 and TRBJ2-2, is DSGVTQTPKHLITATGQRVTLRCSPRSGDLSVYWYQQSLDQGLQFLIQYYNGEERAKGNILERFSAQQFPDLHSELNLSSLELGDSALYFCASSTRDRGRTGELFFGEGSRLTVL.

The chain couples TRBV27 to TRBJ1-3; a weak D match, TRBD1 (5 bases). V shed 2 bases and J shed 0 bases, with 8 bases lying between them. CDR3 length: 15 residues. Germline CDR1 is MNHEY and CDR2 is SMNVEV (reference sequence). The CDR3 nucleotides read TGTGCCAGCAGTTTAAAAGGGGTCTCTGGAAACACCATATATTTT. It codes for CASSLKGVSGNTIYF.

Concerning this clone: At the DNA level, this CDR3 is encoded by other sequences in the same sample as well. The rearrangement joins TRBV19 to TRBJ2-3; unclear D gene. The CDR3 spans 13 residues. Germline V gene lookup returns CDR1 LNHDA and CDR2 SQIVND (reference sequence). Trimming took 5 bases from V and 4 from J, leaving 10 bases between them. CDR3 region: CASSRPGADTQYF. The CDR3 DNA is TGTGCCAGTAGTCGTCCCGGTGCAGATACGCAGTATTTT. The entire variable domain, with the rest obtained from reference TRBV19 and TRBJ2-3, is as follows: DGGITQSPKYLFRKEGQNVTLSCEQNLNHDAMYWYRQDPGQGLRLIYYSQIVNDFQKGDIAEGYSVSREKKESFPLTVTSAQKNPTAFYLCASSRPGADTQYFGPGTRLTVL.

The chain employs TRBV7-8 and TRBJ1-5, with 9 bases identical to TRBD1. The CDR3 loop spans 16 amino acids. Germline CDR1 and CDR2: SGHVS and FQNEAQ. Trimming cost V 1 base and J 6 bases; bases outside gene matches: 7. CDR3 sequence: CASSLGRTGEGQPQHF. The CDR3, as DNA: TGTGCCAGCAGCTTAGGGCGGACAGGGGAAGGTCAGCCCCAGCATTTT.

This chain uses TRBV18 with TRBJ1-3; no clear D gene. The germline CDR1 and CDR2 sequences are KGHSH and LQKENI. The CDR3 is made up of 15 amino acids. Trimming took off 2 bases at V and 4 bases at J, with 12 bases between the two ends. The CDR3 here is CASSPEGQRGNTIYF. CDR3 sequence (DNA): TGTGCCAGCTCACCAGAGGGTCAGAGGGGAAACACCATATATTTT.

The chain is built from TRBV5-1 and TRBJ2-5, with TRBD1 identical over 8 bases. Germline CDR1 and CDR2: SGHRS and YFSETQ. This CDR3 has 14 residues. Losses at the gene ends were 4 bases for V and 3 bases for J; bases not matched to a gene: 5. This CDR3 is CASSPGQVEETQYF. CDR3 sequence (DNA): TGCGCCAGCAGCCCGGGACAGGTGGAAGAGACCCAGTACTTC.

V is TRBV6-5 and J is TRBJ1-3; no definite D call. This CDR3 comprises 14 residues. Germline V CDR1 and CDR2: MNHEY, SVGAGI. V was shortened by 5 bases and J by 3 bases, with 11 bases between the two germline ends. The DNA of the CDR3 is TGTGCCAGCAGTGAAGAGAGTTTTGGAAACACCATATATTTT. This encodes CASSEESFGNTIYF.

The chain employs TRBV5-1 and TRBJ2-5; D unclear. Looked up from germline, CDR1 is SGHRS and CDR2 is YFSETQ. V dropped 1 base and J dropped 5 bases, with 9 bases sitting between them. CDR3 length: 13 amino acids. The CDR3 DNA reads TGCGCCAGCAGCTTGAACAGTGAGGAGACCCAGTACTTC. This sequence encodes CASSLNSEETQYF. The full variable domain, rest sourced from reference TRBV5-1 and TRBJ2-5, is KAGVTQTPRYLIKTRGQQVTLSCSPISGHRSVSWYQQTPGQGLQFLFEYFSETQRNKGNFPGRFSGRQFSNSRSEMNVSTLELGDSALYLCASSLNSEETQYFGPGTRLLVL.

V and J are TRBV28 and TRBJ1-2, with D tentatively TRBD1 (6 bases). This CDR3 is 14 amino acids long. V was clipped by 3 bases and J by 2 bases, with 10 bases between them. The V gene's germline CDR1 is MDHEN and CDR2 SYDVKM. The CDR3 DNA follows: TGTGCCAGCAGTTTGGGGCAGGGGAACTATGGCTACACCTTC. Translating it yields CASSLGQGNYGYTF.

This clone appeared a few times. This rearrangement joins TRBV4-1 to TRBJ2-3; TRBD2 matches at 13 bases. J gave up 4 bases and V 5 bases, and 3 bases lay outside the gene matches. Germline loops: CDR1 MGHRA, CDR2 YSYEKL. The CDR3 consists of 15 residues. The CDR3 nucleotides are TGCGCCAGCAGCGCACTAGCGGGGGGGCCAGATACGCAGTATTTT. Its translation: CASSALAGGPDTQYF.

The chain has TRBV6-6 and TRBJ1-5; 9 bases map to TRBD1. The V segment lost 6 bases and the J segment 9 bases; nucleotides outside the gene matches: 15. Germline V gene sequence: CDR1 MNHNY, CDR2 SVGAGI (reference sequence). This CDR3 has 16 residues. Here the CDR3 reads CASRPTTGGLRRPQHF. The CDR3 nucleotides are TGTGCCAGCAGACCTACAACAGGGGGCTTGCGTCGGCCCCAGCATTTT.

The chain has TRBV6-5 and TRBJ2-1, with D possibly matching TRBD2 (6 bases). Germline V lookup: CDR1 MNHEY, CDR2 SVGAGI. Trimming pared 5 bases from V and 1 base from J, leaving 9 bases between. The CDR3 has 14 residues. CDR3 in DNA: TGTGCCAGCAGTCAGACTAGTTCCTACAATGAGCAGTTCTTC. It specifies CASSQTSSYNEQFF.

The chain employs TRBV2 and TRBJ1-5, with 8 bases matching TRBD1. Germline V gene data show CDR1 as SNHLY and CDR2 as FYNNEI. The CDR3 is made up of 14 amino acids. The V segment lost 5 bases and the J segment 6 bases; nucleotides outside the gene matches: 6. CDR3 in DNA: TGTGCCAGCAGTCGACAGGGGATAACTCAGCCCCAGCATTTT. Translating it yields CASSRQGITQPQHF.

The J gene is TRBJ1-2, the V gene TRBV19; 7 nucleotides align to TRBD1. Trimming took 6 bases from V and 2 from J; bases not matched to a gene: 3. This CDR3 is 13 amino acids long. The germline gives CDR1 LNHDA, CDR2 SQIVND (reference sequence). The DNA of the CDR3 is TGTGCCAGTAGCCCGGGACAGAACTATGGCTACACCTTC. Protein product: CASSPGQNYGYTF.

The V gene is TRBV29-1, the J gene TRBJ2-1, with 8 bases lining up with TRBD1. This CDR3 contains 12 residues. CDR1 and CDR2 (germline): SQVTM, ANQGSEA. For the CDR3, the DNA is TGCACCTCTACAGGGGGGTACAATGAGCAGTTCTTC. This translates into CTSTGGYNEQFF.

Here the CDR3 DNA reads TGTGCCAGCAGCGTATCTGCGGGGAACACTCAAGAGACCCAGTACTTC. Translating gives CASSVSAGNTQETQYF. This sequence joins TRBV9 and TRBJ2-5; tentative D call: TRBD2 (6 bases). Germline CDR1 is SGDLS and CDR2 is YYNGEE. Trimming took 1 base from V and 2 from J, leaving 15 bases between them. CDR3 length equals 16 residues.

The chain has TRBV6-6 and TRBJ1-1; D not resolved. Germline V gene sequence: CDR1 MNHNY, CDR2 SVGAGI (reference sequence). The CDR3 is 14 amino acids. Trimming took 5 bases from V and 1 from J, leaving 11 bases between them. Here the CDR3 DNA reads TGTGCCAGCAGTCCCCGGGGAGGGAACACTGAAGCTTTCTTT. Translated, it gives CASSPRGGNTEAFF.

This chain connects TRBV4-1 to TRBJ1-1; 8 bases are a match to TRBD1. V was pared by 4 bases and J by 0 bases, with 4 bases of the junction left unmatched. Germline CDR1 and CDR2: MGHRA and YSYEKL. The CDR3 spans 15 residues. In DNA, the CDR3 is TGCGCCAGCAGCCTCCGGACAGGGATGAACACTGAAGCTTTCTTT. Residues: CASSLRTGMNTEAFF.

This clone was observed a single time. The chain carries TRBV27 and TRBJ1-2, with 7 bases that match TRBD1. This CDR3 has 14 residues. The trim removed 2 bases at V and 7 bases at J, leaving 7 bases unmatched. Germline values: CDR1 MNHEY, CDR2 SMNVEV (reference sequence). CDR3 in amino acids: CASSLVQGRGGYTF. The CDR3 DNA sequence: TGTGCCAGCAGTTTAGTACAGGGGAGAGGTGGCTACACCTTC.

The chain combines TRBV2 with TRBJ1-2; tentative D call: TRBD1 (5 bases). The CDR3 contains 14 residues. Germline V gene sequence: CDR1 SNHLY, CDR2 FYNNEI. Trimming took 5 bases from V and 8 from J, leaving 18 bases between them. CDR3: CASSYTGYLGGYTF. For the CDR3, the DNA is TGTGCCAGCAGTTACACAGGATATCTGGGCGGCTACACCTTC.

V usage is TRBV19 and J usage is TRBJ2-2, with 7 bases matching TRBD1. The V gene's germline CDR1 is LNHDA and CDR2 SQIVND (reference sequence). J gave up 1 base and V 7 bases, and 3 bases lay outside the gene matches. The CDR3 has 14 amino acids. The CDR3 is CASTTGENTGELFF. The CDR3 DNA reads TGTGCCAGTACCACAGGGGAGAACACCGGGGAGCTGTTTTTT.

V usage is TRBV5-1 and J usage is TRBJ1-2; possibly TRBD1 for D (6 bases). The CDR3 is made up of 16 amino acids. Trimming stripped 6 bases from V and 7 bases from J, with 25 bases between. Germline V gene sequence: CDR1 SGHRS, CDR2 YFSETQ. For the CDR3, the DNA is TGCGCCAGCACCCCGTTGACAGGCCAAAGGGAGGGTGGCTACACCTTC. Translated, it gives CASTPLTGQREGGYTF.

The chain uses TRBV29-1 and TRBJ1-3; D is possibly TRBD1 (6 bases). V was shortened by 6 bases and J by 0 bases, with 15 bases between the two germline ends. The CDR3 totals 15 residues. Germline CDR1 is SQVTM and CDR2 is ANQGSEA. The CDR3 bases are TGCAGCGTGCAAAGCGCAGGGGACTCTGGAAACACCATATATTTT. It encodes CSVQSAGDSGNTIYF.

The chain joins TRBV27 to TRBJ2-1, with TRBD1 matching over 9 bases. Germline CDR1 and CDR2: MNHEY and SMNVEV (reference sequence). CDR3 length equals 16 residues. J was trimmed by 4 bases and V by 8 bases; bases with no gene match: 12. CDR3 in DNA: TGTGCCAGCTCCCCTAGAGGGACAGGGTGGTACAATGAGCAGTTCTTC. This encodes CASSPRGTGWYNEQFF.

The chain links TRBV2 to TRBJ2-5; 13 positions agree with TRBD2. Germline V gene sequence: CDR1 SNHLY, CDR2 FYNNEI. V shed 6 bases and J 2 bases; nucleotides not matched to a gene: 6. The CDR3 has 16 amino acids. The CDR3 spells CASSRTSGGEQETQYF. The CDR3 DNA sequence: TGTGCCAGCAGCCGGACTAGCGGGGGCGAGCAAGAGACCCAGTACTTC.

V and J are TRBV30 and TRBJ2-5, with D maybe TRBD1 (6 bases). V dropped 0 bases and J dropped 0 bases, with 11 bases sitting between them. CDR1 is GTSNPN, CDR2 SVGIG, per germline (reference sequence). This CDR3 contains 15 residues. The CDR3 DNA is TGTGCCTGGAGTGTCGGACAGCATTACCAAGAGACCCAGTACTTC. Translated, it gives CAWSVGQHYQETQYF.

There are a few counts of this clone. Distinct nucleotide sequences in the sample also encode this CDR3. The chain employs TRBV5-1 and TRBJ2-5; 7 nucleotides agree with TRBD2. The CDR3 totals 13 residues. Germline CDR1 is SGHRS and CDR2 is YFSETQ. J gave up 2 bases and V 4 bases, and 2 bases lay outside the gene matches. The CDR3 nucleotides are TGCGCCAGCAGCCGGGACTATCAAGAGACCCAGTACTTC. It codes for CASSRDYQETQYF.

V and J are TRBV18 and TRBJ2-3, with D possibly TRBD2 on 6 matching bases. This CDR3 comprises 15 residues. Deletions cut 8 bases from V and 1 base from J, with 16 bases between. CDR1 and CDR2 from the germline V gene are KGHSH and LQKENI. CDR3 loop: CASNARGLGTDTQYF. DNA for the CDR3: TGTGCCAGCAACGCACGGGGGTTGGGCACAGATACGCAGTATTTT.